This passage covers 19 T cell receptor beta chains from one sample sequenced in a study of cytomegalovirus exposure and HLA in healthy donors. Amplification used 60 Vbeta primers and 13 Jbeta primers. Profiled with immunoSEQ multiplex PCR; TCRdb holds only in-frame clones, not every one. The sample consists of roughly 120,000 clones, 79% of them appearing once. The sample comprised PBMCs. The source is a young woman in good health and CMV-seropositive.

This clone has just a few counts. The chain couples TRBV5-1 to TRBJ2-2; 8 bases match TRBD2. Germline V gene data show CDR1 as SGHRS and CDR2 as YFSETQ. Germline trimming cut 1 base from V and 5 bases from J; bases unmatched to any gene: 7. The CDR3 covers 16 residues. CDR3 sequence reads: CASSLRPAGETGELFF. The CDR3 coding sequence is TGCGCCAGCAGCTTGCGGCCAGCGGGAGAAACCGGGGAGCTGTTTTTT.

The V call is TRBV6-5, the J call TRBJ2-2; 9 bases are a match to TRBD2. Germline-derived CDR1 and CDR2 are MNHEY and SVGAGI. The CDR3 runs 13 residues. The junction had 2 bases not matched to a gene; V was cut back by 7 bases and J by 5 bases. The CDR3 DNA is TGTGCCAGCACCGCGGGAGGGACCGGGGAGCTGTTTTTT. It yields the protein CASTAGGTGELFF.

This clone showed up just a few times. The rearrangement links TRBV6-5 to TRBJ2-7; 7 nucleotides agree with TRBD2. Trimming cost V 2 bases and J 3 bases; bases outside gene matches: 1. The CDR3 runs 13 residues. Looked up from germline, CDR1 is MNHEY and CDR2 is SVGAGI. CDR3 nucleotide sequence: TGTGCCAGCAGTTACGGCGGGAGCTACGAGCAGTACTTC. Its translation: CASSYGGSYEQYF.

This chain connects TRBV5-1 to TRBJ1-3; no firm D call. Trimming stripped 0 bases from V and 2 bases from J, with 6 bases between. This CDR3 has 14 amino acids. Germline V gene data show CDR1 as SGHRS and CDR2 as YFSETQ. In nucleotides, the CDR3 is TGCGCCAGCAGCTTGGGAGGTCCTGGAAACACCATATATTTT. It codes for CASSLGGPGNTIYF.

This clone has more than one count but fewer than ten. The V call is TRBV10-2, the J call TRBJ2-5; D is possibly TRBD2 (5 bases). The CDR3 is 12 amino acids. Germline CDR1 reads WSHSY; CDR2 reads SAAADI. The V and J ends lost 3 bases and 8 bases respectively, with 10 bases between them. The CDR3 coding sequence is TGCGCCAGCAGTGATTTAGCGTCTACCCAGTACTTC. It is translated as CASSDLASTQYF.

The J gene is TRBJ1-2, the V gene TRBV19, with TRBD1 identical over 9 bases. V dropped 3 bases and J dropped 4; count of bases not matched to a gene: 15. Germline values: CDR1 LNHDA, CDR2 SQIVND (reference sequence). The CDR3 consists of 18 residues. CDR3 loop: CASSIFGTGIDLLYGYTF. CDR3 nucleotide sequence: TGTGCCAGTAGTATCTTCGGGACAGGGATAGATTTACTCTATGGCTACACCTTC.

The V and J genes are TRBV2 and TRBJ1-2; no clear D. Deletions cut 6 bases from V and 12 bases from J, with 14 bases between. This CDR3 spans 11 amino acids. Looked up from germline, CDR1 is SNHLY and CDR2 is FYNNEI. CDR3 residues: CASRNRLAHTF. CDR3 coding DNA: TGTGCCAGCAGGAACCGCCTCGCGCACACCTTC. Complete variable domain (other parts from reference TRBV2 and TRBJ1-2): EPEVTQTPSHQVTQMGQEVILRCVPISNHLYFYWYRQILGQKVEFLVSFYNNEISEKSEIFDDQFSVERPDGSNFTLKIRSTKLEDSAMYFCASRNRLAHTFGSGTRLTVV.

This chain joins TRBV7-8 and TRBJ2-7; TRBD2 matches at 8 bases. Germline V CDR1 and CDR2: SGHVS, FQNEAQ. The CDR3 covers 15 residues. V trimming: 5 bases; J trimming: 3 bases; junction bases outside the gene matches: 9. The CDR3 loop reads CASSRGAGGIYEQYF. The CDR3 DNA reads as TGTGCCAGCAGCCGGGGGGCGGGAGGTATCTACGAGCAGTACTTC.

The chain carries TRBV4-1 and TRBJ1-2; D is ambiguous. Germline CDR1 MGHRA, CDR2 YSYEKL. The V and J ends lost 0 bases and 4 bases respectively, with 6 bases between them. CDR3 length: 13 residues. CDR3 loop: CASSQEVSYGYTF. In DNA form, the CDR3 reads TGCGCCAGCAGCCAAGAAGTTAGCTATGGCTACACCTTC.

This chain uses TRBV15 with TRBJ2-7; weak D call: TRBD2 (5 bases). Germline values: CDR1 LNHNV, CDR2 YYDKDF (reference sequence). Deletions cut 5 bases from V and 0 bases from J, with 8 bases between. The CDR3 loop spans 13 amino acids. CDR3 DNA: TGTGCCACCAGCCCCCGGGACTCCTACGAGCAGTACTTC. Encoded protein: CATSPRDSYEQYF.

This rearrangement joins TRBV5-1 to TRBJ2-7; D is possibly TRBD1 (5 bases). This CDR3 is built from 17 residues. Per germline, CDR1 SGHRS and CDR2 YFSETQ. V gave up 0 bases and J gave up 0 bases, with 16 bases separating them. CDR3 sequence: CASSLAGAGHASYEQYF. Here the CDR3 DNA reads TGCGCCAGCAGCTTGGCCGGTGCAGGACACGCCTCCTACGAGCAGTACTTC.

This chain uses TRBV11-3 with TRBJ2-7, with TRBD2 matching 7 bases. J was trimmed by 3 bases and V by 7 bases; bases with no gene match: 12. Germline CDR1 SGHNT, CDR2 YENEEA. This CDR3 spans 15 amino acids. The CDR3 sequence is CASTRTRFNYYEQYF. The CDR3 bases are TGTGCCAGCACCAGGACTAGGTTTAATTACTACGAGCAGTACTTC.

The V call is TRBV28, the J call TRBJ2-7, with 10 bases that match TRBD1. This CDR3 has 15 amino acids. CDR1 is MDHEN and CDR2 is SYDVKM in the germline V gene. V dropped 4 bases and J dropped 2; count of bases not matched to a gene: 5. The CDR3 nucleotides are TGTGCCAGCAGTTCACCGGGACAGGGGACCTACGAGCAGTACTTC. This translates into CASSSPGQGTYEQYF.

The genes are TRBV5-1 and TRBJ2-1; no definite D call. Trimming removed 5 bases at V and 6 bases at J, with 18 bases between. Germline CDR1 SGHRS, CDR2 YFSETQ. This CDR3 spans 15 amino acids. CDR3 nucleotide sequence: TGCGCCAGCAGAAGATTACCGGTCCGCTTCAATGAGCAGTTCTTC. Amino acid sequence: CASRRLPVRFNEQFF.

V usage is TRBV5-4 and J usage is TRBJ1-1; D not certain. The CDR3 is 12 residues long. Germline V gene data show CDR1 as SGHNT and CDR2 as YYREEE (reference sequence). V lost 0 bases, J lost 5 bases, and 5 bases lay in between. The CDR3 here is CASSLAATEAFF. The CDR3 DNA is TGTGCCAGCAGCTTGGCAGCGACTGAAGCTTTCTTT.

V usage is TRBV6-1 and J usage is TRBJ2-3; TRBD1 matches at 8 bases. CDR3 length: 14 residues. Trimming cost V 3 bases and J 4 bases; bases outside gene matches: 3. The germline CDR1 and CDR2 sequences are MNHNS and SASEGT. Written as DNA, the CDR3 is TGTGCCAGCAGTGACCAGGGGGCGGCAGATACGCAGTATTTT. It is translated as CASSDQGAADTQYF.

In DNA form, the CDR3 reads TGCGCCAGCAGCTTGAACAGGGAAGATACGCAGTATTTT. This translates into CASSLNREDTQYF. V and J are TRBV5-1 and TRBJ2-3; D is possibly TRBD1 (6 bases). Looked up from germline, CDR1 is SGHRS and CDR2 is YFSETQ. V was pared by 1 base and J by 5 bases, with 8 bases between. The length of the CDR3 is 13 residues. Complete variable domain (other parts from reference TRBV5-1 and TRBJ2-3): KAGVTQTPRYLIKTRGQQVTLSCSPISGHRSVSWYQQTPGQGLQFLFEYFSETQRNKGNFPGRFSGRQFSNSRSEMNVSTLELGDSALYLCASSLNREDTQYFGPGTRLTVL.

As to this clone: A junction end diverges from the germline sequence, so it may reflect a read error. The chain employs TRBV7-7 and TRBJ2-2, with 7 positions matching TRBD2. The CDR3 is made up of 16 amino acids. The germline V gene encodes CDR1 SSHAT and CDR2 FNYEAQ (reference sequence). The CDR3 spells CASSLGSGENTGELFF. The CDR3 DNA is TGTGCTAGCAGCTTGGGGAGCGGGGAAAACACCGGGGAGCTGTTTTTT.

This rearrangement joins TRBV14 to TRBJ1-2; no firm D call. Trimming removed 1 base at V and 4 bases at J, with 10 bases between. The CDR3 runs to 14 residues. The germline CDR1 and CDR2 sequences are SGHDN and FVKESK. In nucleotides, the CDR3 is TGTGCCAGCAGCCAAGTTGGGCTAACCTATGGCTACACCTTC. This gives the protein CASSQVGLTYGYTF.